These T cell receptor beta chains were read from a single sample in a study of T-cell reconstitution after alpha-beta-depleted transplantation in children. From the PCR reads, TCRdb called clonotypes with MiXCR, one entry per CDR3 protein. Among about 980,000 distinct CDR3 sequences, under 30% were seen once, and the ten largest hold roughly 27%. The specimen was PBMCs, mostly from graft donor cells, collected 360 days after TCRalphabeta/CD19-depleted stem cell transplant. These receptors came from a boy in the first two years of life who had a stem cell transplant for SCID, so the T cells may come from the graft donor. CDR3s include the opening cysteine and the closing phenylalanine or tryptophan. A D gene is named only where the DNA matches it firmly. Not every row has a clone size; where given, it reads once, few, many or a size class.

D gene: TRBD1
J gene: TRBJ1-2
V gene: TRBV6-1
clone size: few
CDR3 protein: CASMPGTGANYGYTF
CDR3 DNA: TGTGCCAGCATGCCCGGGACAGGAGCCAACTATGGCTACACCTTC

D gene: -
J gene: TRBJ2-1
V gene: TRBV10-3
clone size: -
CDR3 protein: CAISESGEPYNEQFF
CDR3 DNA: TGTGCCATCAGTGAGTCGGGAGAGCCCTACAATGAGCAGTTCTTC

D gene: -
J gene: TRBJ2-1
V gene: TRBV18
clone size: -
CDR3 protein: CASSPPNGDEQFF
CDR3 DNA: TGTGCCAGCTCACCACCGAACGGGGATGAGCAGTTCTTC

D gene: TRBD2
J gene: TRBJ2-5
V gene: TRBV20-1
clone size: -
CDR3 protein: CRAGPAGGETQYF
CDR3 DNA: TGCAGAGCAGGACCAGCGGGGGGGGAGACCCAGTACTTC

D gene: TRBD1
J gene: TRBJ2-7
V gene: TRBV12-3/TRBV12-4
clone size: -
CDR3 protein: CASSSRDRGSHEQYF
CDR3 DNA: TGTGCCAGCAGTTCCCGGGACAGGGGGTCCCACGAGCAGTACTTC

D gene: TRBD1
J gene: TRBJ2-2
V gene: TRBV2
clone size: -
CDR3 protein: CASVDRGVTGELFF
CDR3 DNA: TGTGCCAGCGTCGACAGGGGCGTGACCGGGGAGCTGTTTTTT

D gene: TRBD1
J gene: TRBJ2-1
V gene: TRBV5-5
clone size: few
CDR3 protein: CASSFGQVPDGEQFF
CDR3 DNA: TGTGCCAGCAGCTTTGGACAGGTTCCCGACGGGGAGCAGTTCTTC

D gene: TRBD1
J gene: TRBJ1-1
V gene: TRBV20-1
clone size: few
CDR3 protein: CSATGQLNTEAFF
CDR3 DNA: TGCAGTGCTACGGGACAGTTGAACACTGAAGCTTTCTTT

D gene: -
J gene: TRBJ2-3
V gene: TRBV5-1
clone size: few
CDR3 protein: CASSWGPRTDTQYF
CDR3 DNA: TGCGCCAGCAGCTGGGGACCTCGCACAGATACGCAGTATTTT

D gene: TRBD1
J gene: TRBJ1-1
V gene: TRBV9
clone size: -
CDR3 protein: CASSVEGADTEAFF
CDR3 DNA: TGTGCCAGCAGCGTAGAGGGGGCCGACACTGAAGCTTTCTTT

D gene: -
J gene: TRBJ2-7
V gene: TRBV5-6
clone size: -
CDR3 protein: CASSLGTYEQNF
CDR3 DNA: TGTGCCAGCAGCTTGGGCACGTACGAGCAGAACTTC

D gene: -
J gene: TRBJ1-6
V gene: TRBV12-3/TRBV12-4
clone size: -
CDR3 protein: CASRGTYNSPLHF
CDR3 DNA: TGTGCCAGCCGGGGGACCTATAATTCACCCCTCCACTTT

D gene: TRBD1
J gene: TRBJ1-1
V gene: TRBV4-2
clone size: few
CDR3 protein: CASSRADRAQAFF
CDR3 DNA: TGTGCCAGCAGCCGAGCTGACAGGGCCCAAGCTTTCTTT

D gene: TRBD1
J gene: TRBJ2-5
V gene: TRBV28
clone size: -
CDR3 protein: CASDRGETQYF
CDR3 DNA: TGTGCCAGCGACAGGGGCGAGACCCAGTACTTC

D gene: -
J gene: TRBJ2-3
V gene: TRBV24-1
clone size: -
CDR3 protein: CATSDPGTPPTDTQYF
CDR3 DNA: TGTGCCACCAGTGACCCCGGGACCCCGCCAACAGATACGCAGTATTTT

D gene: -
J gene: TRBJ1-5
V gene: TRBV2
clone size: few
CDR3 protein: CASSEALGGGSNQPQHF
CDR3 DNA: TGTGCCAGCAGTGAAGCTCTTGGGGGTGGGAGCAATCAGCCCCAGCATTTT

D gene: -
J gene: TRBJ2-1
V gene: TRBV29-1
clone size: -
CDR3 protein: CSGRGASSYNEQFF
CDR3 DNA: TGCAGCGGGCGCGGGGCTAGCTCCTACAATGAGCAGTTCTTC

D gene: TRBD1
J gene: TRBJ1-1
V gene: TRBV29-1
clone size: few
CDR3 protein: CSVEGQGAGEAFF
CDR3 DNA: TGCAGCGTTGAGGGACAGGGGGCTGGTGAAGCTTTCTTT

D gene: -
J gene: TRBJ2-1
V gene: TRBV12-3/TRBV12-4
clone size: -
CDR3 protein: CASSLFGSGDNEQFF
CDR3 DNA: TGTGCCAGCAGTTTATTTGGCTCGGGGGACAATGAGCAGTTCTTC

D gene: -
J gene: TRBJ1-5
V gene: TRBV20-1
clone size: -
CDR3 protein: CSARGTSNQPQHF
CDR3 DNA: TGCAGTGCTAGGGGCACCAGCAATCAGCCCCAGCATTTT

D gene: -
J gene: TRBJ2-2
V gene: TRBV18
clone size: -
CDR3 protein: CASSPSNPGERAANTGELFF
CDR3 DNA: TGTGCCAGCTCACCGTCGAACCCGGGGGAAAGGGCCGCGAACACCGGGGAGCTGTTTTTT

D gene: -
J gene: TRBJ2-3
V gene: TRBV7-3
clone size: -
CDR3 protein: CASRGGGRVRADTQYF
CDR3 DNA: TGTGCCAGCAGGGGAGGAGGACGAGTCCGGGCCGATACGCAGTATTTT

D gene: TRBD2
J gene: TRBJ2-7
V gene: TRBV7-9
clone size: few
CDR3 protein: CASTLSGGVYEQYF
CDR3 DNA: TGTGCCAGCACCCTTAGCGGGGGAGTCTACGAGCAGTACTTC